This TCR beta chain was found in a study of patients and donors after allogeneic stem cell transplantation. TCRdb reprocessed the RT-PCR reads with MiXCR, giving one entry per CDR3 protein. The sample yields over 150,000 distinct CDR3 sequences, less than 45% seen once. The CDR3 runs to 14 residues. Trimming took 1 base from V and 5 from J, leaving 9 bases between them. Germline V gene sequence: CDR1 SGHAT, CDR2 FQNNGV. Sequencing used blood, either unsorted or a sorted T cell fraction (not recorded which). The clonotype was recovered from a human donor who was either an allogeneic HSCT recipient or a stem cell or donor lymphocyte infusion donor (not recorded which). It is not recorded whose cells these are; they may come from a transplant donor. J is TRBJ2-1 and V is TRBV11-2; D is possibly TRBD2 (5 bases). CDR3 nucleotide sequence: TGTGCCAGCAGCTTAGTGGACTTAGACAATGAGCAGTTCTTC. Amino acids: CASSLVDLDNEQFF.